The 3 T cell receptor beta chains in this list originate from one sample, sequenced in a study of T cell clusters in autoimmune cytopenias. Each sample's input was 250 ng genomic DNA, 35,000 to 40,000 genome equivalents. TRB was amplified by touch-down multiplex PCR, primer pools A and B combined. TCRdb reanalyzed the multiplex PCR reads, giving one entry per CDR3 protein sequence and no DNA. The sample spans 5,500 to 6,500 distinct CDR3 sequences; the ten largest clones claim around 4.9%. The sequenced sample consisted of peripheral blood. The receptors originated from a human donor with an autoimmune cytopenia or autoimmune hepatitis (not recorded which).

By frequency, this clonotype registers medium-sized. The V gene is TRBV15, the J gene TRBJ2-1. This CDR3 has 13 amino acids. CDR1 and CDR2 (germline): LNHNV, YYDKDF (reference sequence). CDR3 sequence reads: CAIRVGTESEQFF.

This chain joins TRBV5-1 and TRBJ2-2. Germline V CDR1 and CDR2: SGHRS, YFSETQ. This CDR3 is 14 amino acids long. The chain's CDR3 is CASSLDMNTGELFF.

The chain uses TRBV7-3 and TRBJ2-1; there is no DNA to check the TCRdb D call of TRBD2. Germline CDR1 and CDR2: SGHTA and FQGTGA. The CDR3 has 16 residues. The CDR3 loop is CASSSMGGTHYNEQFF.